Each of the 20 T cell receptor beta chains below was sequenced from the same sample in a study of blood T cell repertoires in COVID-19. The data were produced by immunoSEQ multiplex PCR, yet TCRdb's version contains in-frame clones alone and is incomplete. The table has under 250,000 clones, 87% seen once. The sequenced sample consisted of PBMCs or T cells enriched from blood (not recorded which). These TCRs come from a man aged 25-45 years who had recovered from COVID-19.

The chain couples TRBV29-1 to TRBJ2-2; D is uncertain. In germline, CDR1 is SQVTM, CDR2 ANQGSEA. There are 11 residues in the CDR3. Trimming took 7 bases from V and 5 from J, leaving 8 bases between them. Written as DNA, the CDR3 is TGCAGCGCTAGAGTGACCGGGGAGCTGTTTTTT. Amino acids: CSARVTGELFF.

This chain uses TRBV7-3 with TRBJ2-3, with D possibly TRBD2 on 5 matching bases. Germline V gives CDR1 SGHTA, CDR2 FQGTGA. This CDR3 spans 16 amino acids. Deletions cut 2 bases from V and 1 base from J, with 13 bases between. In DNA form, the CDR3 reads TGTGCCAGCAGCTTAGGCCGGGGTAGTGGCACAGATACGCAGTATTTT. Residues: CASSLGRGSGTDTQYF.

The V gene is TRBV6-4, the J gene TRBJ1-2, with a weak D call TRBD1 (6 bases). The germline CDR1 and CDR2 sequences are MRHNA and SNTAGT. The CDR3 is made up of 13 amino acids. The V and J ends lost 6 bases and 6 bases respectively, with 14 bases between them. The CDR3 is CASSREQGDGYTF. CDR3 DNA: TGTGCCAGCAGCCGGGAACAGGGTGATGGCTACACCTTC.

The gene calls are TRBV7-3 and TRBJ2-1; no firm D call. Germline CDR1 SGHTA, CDR2 FQGTGA. The V end lost 5 bases, the J end lost 12 bases, and 14 bases lay between the germline ends. The CDR3 sequence is 12 residues long. The CDR3 loop is CASSPSGGLQFF. CDR3 DNA: TGTGCCAGCAGCCCTTCAGGTGGTCTGCAGTTCTTC.

The chain is built from TRBV24-1 and TRBJ1-4; D is unclear. CDR3 size: 15 residues. CDR1 is KGHDR, CDR2 SFDVKD, per germline. V lost 4 bases to trimming and J lost 3 bases, with 11 bases between them. CDR3 sequence reads: CATSEGPAANEKLFF. The CDR3 DNA sequence: TGTGCCACCAGTGAGGGCCCCGCAGCTAATGAAAAACTGTTTTTT.

This clone was seen a few times. This sequence joins TRBV5-4 and TRBJ2-7, with 8 positions matching TRBD2. CDR1 and CDR2 (germline): SGHNT, YYREEE (reference sequence). There are 13 residues in the CDR3. V shed 4 bases, J shed 7 bases, and the junction held 7 bases outside the gene matches. This chain's CDR3 is CASSREGIREQYF. The CDR3 bases are TGTGCCAGCAGCCGGGAGGGTATACGGGAGCAGTACTTC. The variable domain in full, with the rest retrieved from reference TRBV5-4 and TRBJ2-7, is ETGVTQSPTHLIKTRGQQVTLRCSSQSGHNTVSWYQQALGQGPQFIFQYYREEENGRGNFPPRFSGLQFPNYSSELNVNALELDDSALYLCASSREGIREQYFGPGTRLTVT.

The V call is TRBV28, the J call TRBJ1-1; tentative D call: TRBD1 (5 bases). The CDR3 spans 14 residues. V was clipped by 5 bases and J by 11 bases, with 21 bases between them. Germline V gene data show CDR1 as MDHEN and CDR2 as SYDVKM. The CDR3 DNA sequence: TGTGCCAGCAGTCAACCAATCGGGACCGGGGGGGCTTTCTTT. Its translation is CASSQPIGTGGAFF. Filled out from reference TRBV28 and TRBJ1-1, the complete variable domain reads DVKVTQSSRYLVKRTGEKVFLECVQDMDHENMFWYRQDPGLGLRLIYFSYDVKMKEKGDIPEGYSVSREKKERFSLILESASTNQTSMYLCASSQPIGTGGAFFGQGTRLTVV.

This chain uses TRBV4-2 with TRBJ2-3; D gene ambiguous. Trimming removed 5 bases at V and 0 bases at J, with 21 bases between. The CDR3 extends over 18 amino acids. CDR1 and CDR2 from the germline V gene are LGHNA and YNFKEQ. The CDR3 is CASSGGSWSFTSTDTQYF. In DNA, the CDR3 is TGTGCCAGCAGCGGCGGAAGTTGGAGTTTTACTAGCACAGATACGCAGTATTTT.

This chain links TRBV7-9 with TRBJ2-7; D possibly corresponds to TRBD2 (6 bases). Trimming took off 5 bases at V and 0 bases at J, with 17 bases between the two ends. This CDR3 has 16 residues. Germline CDR1 and CDR2: SEHNR and FQNEAQ (reference sequence). CDR3 sequence (DNA): TGTGCCAGCAGCCCAATTCTCGGGGGAACCTCCTACGAGCAGTACTTC. Translation: CASSPILGGTSYEQYF.

The chain uses TRBV12-3 or TRBV12-4 and TRBJ1-1, with D maybe TRBD1 (5 bases). The CDR3 spans 12 residues. Trimming pared 6 bases from V and 3 bases from J, leaving 8 bases between. CDR3 coding DNA: TGTGCCAGCAGGCGGGGGTACACTGAAGCTTTCTTT. Translation gives CASRRGYTEAFF.

The chain joins TRBV6-5 to TRBJ2-7; 10 bases match TRBD2. The CDR3 is made up of 14 amino acids. Germline CDR1 MNHEY, CDR2 SVGAGI. Trimming took 0 bases from V and 6 from J; bases not matched to a gene: 2. CDR3 DNA: TGTGCCAGCAGTTACTCCCTAGCGGGAGTCGAGCAGTACTTC. This translates into CASSYSLAGVEQYF.

The chain links TRBV5-1 to TRBJ1-3, with 7 bases lining up with TRBD1. CDR3 length: 16 residues. Germline V gene lookup returns CDR1 SGHRS and CDR2 YFSETQ. Trimming cost V 3 bases and J 0 bases; bases outside gene matches: 6. CDR3 DNA sequence: TGCGCCAGCAGCTCCGAGACAGGGAACTCTGGAAACACCATATATTTT. As protein: CASSSETGNSGNTIYF. The full variable domain, rest sourced from reference TRBV5-1 and TRBJ1-3, is KAGVTQTPRYLIKTRGQQVTLSCSPISGHRSVSWYQQTPGQGLQFLFEYFSETQRNKGNFPGRFSGRQFSNSRSEMNVSTLELGDSALYLCASSSETGNSGNTIYFGEGSWLTVV.

The V call is TRBV29-1, the J call TRBJ2-2; 8 nucleotides agree with TRBD2. V shed 6 bases and J 0 bases; nucleotides not matched to a gene: 6. This CDR3 contains 15 residues. In germline, CDR1 is SQVTM, CDR2 ANQGSEA. CDR3 sequence reads: CSVRASGSNTGELFF. The CDR3 DNA follows: TGCAGCGTCCGGGCTAGCGGGTCGAACACCGGGGAGCTGTTTTTT.

This clone showed up just once. The CDR3 spells CAILPGLAGSDTQYF. The CDR3 coding sequence is TGTGCCATCCTCCCGGGACTAGCGGGATCAGATACGCAGTATTTT. The chain uses TRBV6-5 and TRBJ2-3, with 13 bases aligning to TRBD2. The CDR3 runs to 15 residues. The germline V gene encodes CDR1 MNHEY and CDR2 SVGAGI. Trimming removed 10 bases from V and 4 bases from J; junction bases left unmatched: 8.

The rearrangement joins TRBV14 to TRBJ1-2; maybe TRBD1 (6 bases). The V end lost 1 base, the J end lost 4 bases, and 13 bases lay between the germline ends. Germline lookup yields CDR1 SGHDN and CDR2 FVKESK. This CDR3 comprises 15 residues. The CDR3 region has the DNA TGTGCCAGCAGCCAAGGGGGGACACTCAGCTATGGCTACACCTTC. It codes for CASSQGGTLSYGYTF.

The chain has TRBV6-5 and TRBJ1-2; 8 bases are shared with TRBD1. V shed 6 bases, J shed 5 bases, and the junction held 8 bases outside the gene matches. This CDR3 has 14 amino acids. Germline values: CDR1 MNHEY, CDR2 SVGAGI. This chain's CDR3 is CASSPDRVGYGYTF. In DNA form, the CDR3 reads TGTGCCAGCAGCCCGGACAGGGTTGGGTATGGCTACACCTTC.

The chain recombines TRBV28 with TRBJ1-5; no firm D call. V was clipped by 8 bases and J by 2 bases, with 10 bases between them. The length of the CDR3 is 13 residues. Germline CDR1 is MDHEN and CDR2 is SYDVKM. The CDR3 region has the DNA TGTGCCAGCTATAGCGGAGGCAATCAGCCCCAGCATTTT. Its protein is CASYSGGNQPQHF.

This clone showed up just once. The rearrangement links TRBV2 to TRBJ2-7, with D perhaps matching TRBD2 (6 bases). Germline V gene lookup returns CDR1 SNHLY and CDR2 FYNNEI. This CDR3 spans 15 amino acids. V lost 2 bases to trimming and J lost 0 bases, with 11 bases between them. The CDR3 reads CASSEWASVSYEQYF. The DNA for the CDR3 is TGTGCCAGCAGTGAATGGGCTAGCGTCTCCTACGAGCAGTACTTC.

The rearrangement uses TRBV28 and TRBJ1-1, with 10 positions matching TRBD1. The CDR3 contains 15 residues. The V gene's germline CDR1 is MDHEN and CDR2 SYDVKM. V lost 5 bases, J lost 5 bases, and 8 bases stayed unmatched. The CDR3 protein is CASSLSGQGRTEAFF. The DNA for the CDR3 is TGTGCCAGCAGTCTATCGGGACAGGGGAGGACTGAAGCTTTCTTT.

In this sample, this clone turned up a few times. The chain carries TRBV5-1 and TRBJ2-2, with a possible D match to TRBD1 (5 bases). The V gene's germline CDR1 is SGHRS and CDR2 YFSETQ. Trimming pared 3 bases from V and 3 bases from J, leaving 12 bases between. The CDR3 contains 15 residues. The CDR3 DNA reads TGCGCCAGCAGCTCAACGGACACATACACCGGGGAGCTGTTTTTT. It specifies CASSSTDTYTGELFF.